Following are 7 T cell receptor beta chains from one sample sequenced in a study of T cells in Graves' hyperthyroidism and ophthalmopathy. TCR beta CDR3 regions were amplified from RNA transcripts. HTBI primers drove first-round RT-PCR of the TCR CDR3. Each CDR3 protein gets one entry after TCRdb re-called the multiplex PCR reads with MiXCR. The repertoire holds approximately 640,000 distinct CDR3 sequences, with roughly 45% as singletons. The sequenced sample consisted of peripheral blood or thyroid tissue (not recorded which). Receptors originate from an adult man with Graves' disease, either hyperthyroidism or ophthalmopathy (not recorded which).

The rearrangement joins TRBV20-1 to TRBJ1-4; D gene unclear. V dropped 1 base and J dropped 7 bases, with 13 bases sitting between them. In germline, CDR1 is DFQATT, CDR2 SNEGSKA (reference sequence). The CDR3 is 14 amino acids. The CDR3 reads CSARGAALGEKLFF. The CDR3 region has the DNA TGCAGTGCTAGAGGGGCGGCGTTAGGTGAAAAACTGTTTTTT.

This clonotype showed up many times. The chain is built from TRBV25-1 and TRBJ1-2; a possible D gene is TRBD1 (6 bases). Germline loops: CDR1 MGHDK, CDR2 SYGVNS. V was pared by 4 bases and J by 7 bases, with 16 bases between. The CDR3 has 14 amino acids. CDR3 amino acids: CASSVSDSTIGYTF. CDR3 coding DNA: TGTGCCAGCAGTGTCTCGGACAGTACGATTGGCTACACCTTC.

As for this clonotype: An end of the junction does not agree with germline; a read error may underlie this. J is TRBJ1-4 and V is TRBV25-1, with D possibly TRBD1 on 6 matching bases. Germline V gives CDR1 MGHDK, CDR2 SYGVNS. The CDR3 runs to 14 residues. The CDR3 DNA reads TGTGCCAGCAGTGCCGGGACAACGAATGAAAAACTGTTTTTT. The encoded protein is CASSAGTTNEKLFF.

The chain uses TRBV7-2 and TRBJ1-1; 7 bases map to TRBD1. The CDR3 has 17 amino acids. Germline assignment: CDR1 SGHTA and CDR2 FQGNSA. V gave up 5 bases and J gave up 3 bases; unmatched junction bases: 15. CDR3 protein: CASSQEATGALDTEAFF. The CDR3 coding sequence is TGTGCCAGCAGCCAAGAGGCCACAGGGGCTTTGGACACTGAAGCTTTCTTT. The full variable domain, in which reference TRBV7-2 and TRBJ1-1 provide the parts outside the CDR3, is GAGVSQSPSNKVTEKGKDVELRCDPISGHTALYWYRQSLGQGLEFLIYFQGNSAPDKSGLPSDRFSAERTGGSVSTLTIQRTQQEDSAVYLCASSQEATGALDTEAFFGQGTRLTVV.

The rearrangement joins TRBV10-3 to TRBJ1-5, with D maybe TRBD1 (6 bases). CDR1 is ENHRY, CDR2 SYGVKD, per germline. Trimming took off 6 bases at V and 2 bases at J, with 14 bases between the two ends. The CDR3 covers 15 residues. The CDR3 DNA reads TGTGCCATCAGCGACACAGGGATGGGCAATCAGCCCCAGCATTTT. This codes for CAISDTGMGNQPQHF.

This chain joins TRBV2 and TRBJ1-6; 8 bases map to TRBD1. Germline assignment: CDR1 SNHLY and CDR2 FYNNEI. Trimming cost V 8 bases and J 7 bases; bases outside gene matches: 13. The CDR3 runs 16 residues. CDR3 residues: CASLVLGQGLNSPLHF. CDR3 coding DNA: TGTGCCAGCTTGGTCCTCGGACAGGGCCTAAATTCACCCCTCCACTTT.

The CDR3 loop reads CASSLDGRGNQPQHF. The CDR3, as DNA: TGTGCCAGCAGCTTAGACGGCAGGGGGAATCAGCCCCAGCATTTT. This chain connects TRBV11-2 to TRBJ1-5; 7 bases line up with TRBD1. V shed 0 bases and J 4 bases; nucleotides not matched to a gene: 3. CDR1 SGHAT and CDR2 FQNNGV come from the germline V gene. The CDR3 contains 15 residues. The whole variable domain, remainder taken from reference TRBV11-2 and TRBJ1-5, is EAGVAQSPRYKIIEKRQSVAFWCNPISGHATLYWYQQILGQGPKLLIQFQNNGVVDDSQLPKDRFSAERLKGVDSTLKIQPAKLEDSAVYLCASSLDGRGNQPQHFGDGTRLSIL.